These T cell receptor beta chains were read from a single sample in a study of cytomegalovirus exposure and HLA in healthy donors. TCRdb's copy holds only in-frame clones and misses some; the assay was immunoSEQ multiplex PCR. This sample has 100,000 to 150,000 clones; around 96% occur once, and the top ten carry about 1.8%. Material for sequencing was PBMCs. The receptors were gathered from a man between 18 and 35 years old in good health and CMV-seronegative. The CDR3 runs from the conserved cysteine through the conserved F or W. Fields, in order: J gene, V gene, clone size, D gene, CDR3 DNA, CDR3 protein. The D gene is left open where the match is weak. Clone size, where shown, is once, few, many, or a class for clones that have expanded.

TRBJ2-3	TRBV7-8	-	TRBD2	TGTGCCAGCAGCGAAACTAGCGGGAGGGCCAGAGATACGCAGTATTTT	CASSETSGRARDTQYF
TRBJ2-7	TRBV6-6	-	TRBD1	TGTGCCAGCAGTTTTGGACAGGGAGTCTACGAGCAGTACTTC	CASSFGQGVYEQYF
TRBJ1-2	TRBV30	-	-	TGTGCCTGGGAGAATTATGGCTACACCTTC	CAWENYGYTF
TRBJ1-1	TRBV11-3	-	-	TGTGCCAGCAGCTTAGATACTGCCGGAGGGGCTGAAGCTTTCTTT	CASSLDTAGGAEAFF
TRBJ2-5	TRBV30	-	TRBD2	TGTGCCTGGACTTTACGAGCGGGAGAAAGAGAGACCCAGTACTTC	CAWTLRAGERETQYF
TRBJ1-5	TRBV6-5	once	TRBD1	TGTGCCAGCAGTCGGACAGGGATTCAGCCCCAGCATTTT	CASSRTGIQPQHF
TRBJ2-7	TRBV15	-	-	TGTGCCACCAGCAGGAGACAGGCCAGCTCCTACGAGCAGTACTTC	CATSRRQASSYEQYF
TRBJ2-1	TRBV28	-	TRBD1	TGTGCCAGCAGTTTAAGACAGGGTGCGGATGAGCAGTTCTTC	CASSLRQGADEQFF
TRBJ2-7	TRBV11-3	-	TRBD1	TGTGCCAGCAGCTACCGGGACAGGGCCTACGAGCAGTACTTC	CASSYRDRAYEQYF
TRBJ1-2	TRBV4-1	once	-	TGCGCCAGCAGCTTCCGGGGAGGGGGTGATGGCTATGGCTACACCTTC	CASSFRGGGDGYGYTF
TRBJ1-2	TRBV5-1	-	TRBD1	TGCGCCAGCAGCCTAGGTCAGGGGGCTGGCTACACCTTC	CASSLGQGAGYTF
TRBJ2-1	TRBV7-8	-	TRBD2	TGTGCCAGCAGCTTCGGGACTAGCGGGACCTACAATGAGCAGTTCTTC	CASSFGTSGTYNEQFF
TRBJ1-5	TRBV11-3	-	-	TGTGCCAGCAGCTTAGAGCCCCCACTGTATAGCAATCAGCCCCAGCATTTT	CASSLEPPLYSNQPQHF
TRBJ1-1	TRBV28	-	TRBD1	TGTGCCAGCAGTTCTTTAGGGGCCGGGACAGGGAACACTGAAGCTTTCTTT	CASSSLGAGTGNTEAFF
TRBJ2-2	TRBV9	-	-	TGTGCCAGCAGCGTAGGAAGGGCCCTGGGGCCCGCGAACACCGGGGAGCTGTTTTTT	CASSVGRALGPANTGELFF
TRBJ2-5	TRBV30	-	TRBD2	TGTGCCTGGACTAGCGGGTCCCTCCAGACCCAGTACTTC	CAWTSGSLQTQYF
TRBJ1-4	TRBV2	-	TRBD1	TGTGCCAGCGACCTAATTGGACAGGGGAATGAAAAACTGTTTTTT	CASDLIGQGNEKLFF
TRBJ2-3	TRBV28	-	TRBD1	TGTGCCAGCAGTCCTCCGGGACAGGGAATCGTAGATACGCAGTATTTT	CASSPPGQGIVDTQYF
TRBJ2-1	TRBV7-3	-	TRBD2	TGTGCCAGCAGCTCAGGGACTACCACCTACAATGAGCAGTTCTTC	CASSSGTTTYNEQFF
TRBJ1-2	TRBV27	few	-	TGTGCTACCTCGGCCGGGGATGGCTACACCTTC	CATSAGDGYTF
TRBJ2-2	TRBV30	-	TRBD1	TGTGCCTGGAACAGGGGGCAGGGGGACACCGGGGAGCTGTTTTTT	CAWNRGQGDTGELFF
TRBJ1-2	TRBV28	-	-	TGTGCCAGCAGTTTAGGGGCGCAGAACTATGGCTACACCTTC	CASSLGAQNYGYTF
TRBJ2-2	TRBV27	-	-	TGTGCCAGCACCTGGGGCGAGAACACCGGGGAGCTGTTTTTT	CASTWGENTGELFF
TRBJ2-7	TRBV9	-	TRBD1	TGTGCCAGCAGCGTCCGGGACAGGGACGAGCAGTACTTC	CASSVRDRDEQYF
TRBJ2-1	TRBV15	-	TRBD2	TGTGCCACCAGCAGACGCCGGCAGACAGGACTAGCGGGATCAAATGAGCAGTTCTTC	CATSRRRQTGLAGSNEQFF
TRBJ2-5	TRBV12-5	-	-	TGTGCTAGTGGTTGGGGACTGGGACCGTACCAAGAGACCCAGTACTTC	CASGWGLGPYQETQYF
TRBJ1-3	TRBV28	once	-	TGTGCCAGCACCCCGGGGGGAACTGGAAACACCATATATTTT	CASTPGGTGNTIYF
TRBJ2-1	TRBV28	-	TRBD2	TGTGCCAGCAGTTTATTAGGGACTAGCGGGAGGCCTCCTAGGCCTGAGCAGTTCTTC	CASSLLGTSGRPPRPEQFF
TRBJ1-2	TRBV14	-	TRBD1	TGTGCCAGCAGCTACGACAGGGCCGCTAACTATGGCTACACCTTC	CASSYDRAANYGYTF
TRBJ1-2	TRBV28	-	-	TGTGCCAGCAGTTTCCTGAACTATGGCTACACCTTC	CASSFLNYGYTF
TRBJ2-1	TRBV27	-	TRBD1	TGTGCCAGCAGCTTCCGGACAGGGGCCCCCACCTACAATGAGCAGTTCTTC	CASSFRTGAPTYNEQFF
TRBJ2-2	TRBV7-7	-	TRBD2	TGTGCCAGCAGCTCATCTAGCGGACTGAACACCGGGGAGCTGTTTTTT	CASSSSSGLNTGELFF
TRBJ1-1	TRBV20-1	-	-	TGCAGTGAGAGACAAGGTTCTGAAGCTTTCTTT	CSERQGSEAFF
TRBJ1-2	TRBV10-3	-	TRBD1	TGTGCCATGGGGACAGCAAATAACTATGGCTACACCTTC	CAMGTANNYGYTF
TRBJ2-4	TRBV7-9	-	-	TGTGCCAGCAGCTTAGGTAGGGCAGGGATCAAAAACATTCAGTACTTC	CASSLGRAGIKNIQYF
TRBJ1-1	TRBV28	-	-	TGTGCCAGCAGTCCCCTCGACAGGAACATGAACACTGAAGCTTTCTTT	CASSPLDRNMNTEAFF
TRBJ2-5	TRBV7-7	-	-	TGTGCCAGCAGCCTCAGGGAAAATGGCGAGACCCAGTACTTC	CASSLRENGETQYF
TRBJ1-2	TRBV6-5	-	-	TGTGCCAGCAGTTTAGCCCAGGGGCATAGCTACACCTTC	CASSLAQGHSYTF
TRBJ1-2	TRBV6-5	once	TRBD1	TGTGCCAGCAGTCCCGGGACAGGGGGTCGAGGCTACACCTTC	CASSPGTGGRGYTF
TRBJ1-5	TRBV4-1	-	TRBD1	TGCGCCAGCAGCCAAGAAGGGGGCCTGGGCAATCAGCCCCAGCATTTT	CASSQEGGLGNQPQHF
TRBJ2-2	TRBV12-5	-	TRBD1	TGTGCTAGTGGCTATGGACAGGGGGTTTCTTCCGGGGAGCTGTTTTTT	CASGYGQGVSSGELFF
TRBJ1-4	TRBV28	-	TRBD1	TGTGCCAGCAGTTCCGGACAGGCAAATGAAAAACTGTTTTTT	CASSSGQANEKLFF
TRBJ2-7	TRBV6-1	-	-	TGTGCCAGCAGTCAAACCTACGAGCAGTACTTC	CASSQTYEQYF
TRBJ2-1	TRBV27	once	TRBD2	TGTGCCAGCATTCTTTGGGGGACTAGCGGGAGCTATGAGCAGTTCTTC	CASILWGTSGSYEQFF
TRBJ2-7	TRBV11-1	-	-	TGTGCCAGCAGCATTATCGGGGATTTGGTAGCCTACGAGCAGTACTTC	CASSIIGDLVAYEQYF
TRBJ1-1	TRBV5-1	-	-	TGCGCCAGCAGCTTGGAGGGGTTTAACACTGAAGCTTTCTTT	CASSLEGFNTEAFF
TRBJ1-5	TRBV19	-	-	TGTGCCAGCACCGACACTAGCAATCAGCCCCAGCATTTT	CASTDTSNQPQHF
TRBJ2-7	TRBV13	-	TRBD1	TGTGCCAGCAGCCACCGGGACAGGGGTTACGAGCAGTACTTC	CASSHRDRGYEQYF
TRBJ1-2	TRBV15	-	TRBD1	TGTGCCACCAGCAGAGATCTTCGTCGGGACAGATTGAACTATGGCTACACCTTC	CATSRDLRRDRLNYGYTF
TRBJ1-1	TRBV11-2	-	-	TGTGCCAGCAGCTTAGATTTCCAGGGCCACACTGAAGCTTTCTTT	CASSLDFQGHTEAFF
TRBJ2-7	TRBV7-9	-	-	TGTGCCAGCAGCGGACAGTCAAGCTCCTACGAGCAGTACTTC	CASSGQSSSYEQYF
TRBJ2-7	TRBV2	-	-	TGTGCCAGCAGTGATCACGGCTCCTACGAGCAGTACTTC	CASSDHGSYEQYF
TRBJ2-7	TRBV6-6	-	-	TGTGCCAGCAGTTTGTCCGGGTCCTACGAGCAGTACTTC	CASSLSGSYEQYF
TRBJ1-1	TRBV5-6	-	-	TGTGCCAGCAGCTTGGCGTCGGGGACAAACCCAGCTTTCTTT	CASSLASGTNPAFF
TRBJ1-2	TRBV7-9	-	-	TGTGCCAGCAGCTTAGGTAGTGGTGGCTACACCTTC	CASSLGSGGYTF
TRBJ2-3	TRBV28	-	TRBD2	TGTGCCAGCAGCCGGGGGGGAGCACACACAGATACGCAGTATTTT	CASSRGGAHTDTQYF
TRBJ2-1	TRBV4-3	-	TRBD2	TGCGCCAGCAGCCAAGATCTTGGAACTAGCGGGGTATACAATGAGCAGTTCTTC	CASSQDLGTSGVYNEQFF
TRBJ1-1	TRBV14	-	-	TGTGCCAGCAGCCTCCAAACCTTTACGGGGGACACTGAAGCTTTCTTT	CASSLQTFTGDTEAFF
TRBJ1-1	TRBV7-9	-	-	TGTGCCAGCAGCTTAGCGCAGGGGTTCACTGAAGCTTTCTTT	CASSLAQGFTEAFF
TRBJ2-7	TRBV19	-	-	TGTGCCAGTAGTATCGACAGATCGCACTACGAGCAGTACTTC	CASSIDRSHYEQYF